The present entry profiles one T cell receptor beta chain with its context. At the deep level, the assay was run. Clones were read by immunoSEQ multiplex PCR, and TCRdb kept only the in-frame ones, dropping some. Altogether some 1,100,000 clones are present, 78% being singletons, with the ten largest covering more than 0.45%. These data are taken from a study of shared clonotypes between healthy human individuals. The trim removed 6 bases at V and 7 bases at J, leaving 7 bases unmatched. Germline V gives CDR1 SGHAT, CDR2 FQDESV (reference sequence). This CDR3 spans 16 amino acids. The V and J genes are TRBV11-1 and TRBJ2-1; 15 bases are shared with TRBD2. This clonotype originated in a man aged 18 to 29 in good health. Some clones in this sample may be carry-over from other donors' samples. The sequenced material came from memory CD4+ T cells from PBMCs. Subset meaning: CD45RA-negative fraction. This CDR3 is CASRRTGTSGRNEQFF. In nucleotides, the CDR3 is TGTGCCAGCAGGCGAACCGGGACTAGCGGGAGGAATGAGCAGTTCTTC.